These 22 T cell receptor beta chains were sequenced from one sample in a study of cytotoxic CD8 clonotypes in ibrutinib-treated CLL. Assay: immunoSEQ multiplex PCR; the TCRdb copy retains only in-frame clones and omits some. The sample yields under 300,000 clones, around 76% seen once. The sample here was PBMCs, taken at disease progression, from a patient treated with ibrutinib. These receptors were obtained from a human donor with chronic lymphocytic leukemia.

CDR3 in amino acids: CASSLGSYGYTF. DNA of the CDR3: TGCGCCAGCAGCTTGGGGTCCTATGGCTACACCTTC. The V gene is TRBV5-1, the J gene TRBJ1-2; no clear D gene. The CDR3 spans 12 residues. Germline V gives CDR1 SGHRS, CDR2 YFSETQ. Deletions cut 0 bases from V and 4 bases from J, with 4 bases between.

V gene TRBV29-1 combines with J gene TRBJ2-1; D is ambiguous. The germline gives CDR1 SQVTM, CDR2 ANQGSEA. Trimming pared 4 bases from V and 3 bases from J, leaving 4 bases between. The CDR3 sequence is 11 residues long. The CDR3 reads CSVGFYNEQFF. CDR3 in DNA: TGCAGCGTTGGTTTCTACAATGAGCAGTTCTTC.

V usage is TRBV7-2 and J usage is TRBJ2-7, with a weak D call TRBD2 (5 bases). This CDR3 is built from 16 residues. With 1 base removed from V and 3 bases from J, the gap between germline ends came to 16 bases. In germline, CDR1 is SGHTA, CDR2 FQGNSA. The chain's CDR3 is CASSLDGESGGYEQYF. The CDR3 nucleotides read TGTGCCAGCAGCTTAGACGGGGAGAGCGGAGGCTACGAGCAGTACTTC. Full variable domain (missing parts from reference TRBV7-2 and TRBJ2-7): GAGVSQSPSNKVTEKGKDVELRCDPISGHTALYWYRQSLGQGLEFLIYFQGNSAPDKSGLPSDRFSAERTGGSVSTLTIQRTQQEDSAVYLCASSLDGESGGYEQYFGPGTRLTVT.

The chain is built from TRBV11-2 and TRBJ2-7; D might be TRBD2 (5 bases). V was clipped by 1 base and J by 1 base, with 11 bases between them. CDR3 length equals 15 residues. In germline, CDR1 is SGHAT, CDR2 FQNNGV. CDR3 sequence: CASSLVRDRSYEQYF. The DNA for the CDR3 is TGTGCCAGCAGCTTAGTGAGGGATCGTTCCTACGAGCAGTACTTC.

This chain uses TRBV11-2 with TRBJ2-7; D is unresolved. The CDR3 covers 14 residues. Germline V gene sequence: CDR1 SGHAT, CDR2 FQNNGV. V lost 6 bases to trimming and J lost 3 bases, with 15 bases between them. As DNA, the CDR3 is TGTGCCAGCAGGTGGGCAGCCACCTTCTACGAGCAGTACTTC. This encodes CASRWAATFYEQYF.

The chain carries TRBV11-2 and TRBJ2-7, with D perhaps assigned TRBD1 or TRBD2 (5 bases each). Trimming removed 1 base from V and 0 bases from J, with 10 bases in between. Germline V gene sequence: CDR1 SGHAT, CDR2 FQNNGV. The length of the CDR3 is 15 residues. The DNA of the CDR3 is TGTGCCAGCAGCTTAGGACCGGGGCTCTCCTACGAGCAGTACTTC. This gives the protein CASSLGPGLSYEQYF.

This clone has a handful of counts. The chain links TRBV27 to TRBJ2-1, with 12 positions matching TRBD1. With 6 bases clipped from V and 10 bases from J, the junction kept 7 bases outside the gene matches. The CDR3 length is 14 residues. Per the germline V gene, CDR1 is MNHEY and CDR2 is SMNVEV (reference sequence). CDR3 nucleotides: TGTGCCAGCAGAGCCACCGGGACAGGGGGCGAGCAGTTCTTC. Translating it yields CASRATGTGGEQFF.

The chain employs TRBV5-1 and TRBJ2-7; 8 bases agree with TRBD2. The CDR3 covers 14 residues. Germline CDR1 is SGHRS and CDR2 is YFSETQ. Trimming took 3 bases from V and 1 from J; bases not matched to a gene: 3. The CDR3: CASSWGLGSYEQYF. Written as DNA, the CDR3 is TGCGCCAGCAGCTGGGGACTAGGGTCCTACGAGCAGTACTTC.

The chain combines TRBV12-2 with TRBJ2-1. TRBV12-2 is tagged as a pseudogene. The CDR3 consists of 10 residues. CDR3 region: CAGTVDEQFF. As DNA, the CDR3 is TGTGCTGGGACGGTGGATGAGCAGTTCTTC.

This chain joins TRBV15 and TRBJ1-2; 10 bases match TRBD1. This CDR3 contains 17 residues. The germline CDR1 and CDR2 sequences are LNHNV and YYDKDF (reference sequence). The J segment lost 2 bases and the V segment lost 1 base, leaving 7 bases of the junction unmatched. CDR3 DNA sequence: TGTGCCACCAGCAGAGCCGGGACAGGGGCTTTGAACTATGGCTACACCTTC. Translating it yields CATSRAGTGALNYGYTF.

The chain couples TRBV29-1 to TRBJ1-1; D might be TRBD1 (6 bases). CDR3 length: 17 amino acids. Germline lookup yields CDR1 SQVTM and CDR2 ANQGSEA. V shed 5 bases and J shed 0 bases, with 22 bases lying between them. CDR3 region: CSVLSPLIWGLNTEAFF. In DNA form, the CDR3 reads TGCAGCGTTCTCTCCCCACTAATCTGGGGGCTGAACACTGAAGCTTTCTTT.

The gene calls are TRBV15 and TRBJ2-2; the D gene could be TRBD1 or TRBD2 (5 bases each). In germline, CDR1 is LNHNV, CDR2 YYDKDF (reference sequence). Trimming pared 4 bases from V and 0 bases from J, leaving 12 bases between. This CDR3 contains 16 residues. The CDR3 protein is CATSTGTVANTGELFF. The CDR3 bases are TGTGCCACCAGCACTGGGACGGTCGCGAACACCGGGGAGCTGTTTTTT.

The V gene is TRBV4-1, the J gene TRBJ1-6; no firm D call. The V gene lost 4 bases and the J gene lost 10 bases, with 14 bases spanning the gap. The CDR3 is made up of 14 amino acids. CDR1 and CDR2 (germline): MGHRA, YSYEKL. The DNA for the CDR3 is TGCGCCAGCAGCCCACGAGAGGGAACATCACCCCTCCACTTT. Translated: CASSPREGTSPLHF.

The chain couples TRBV11-2 to TRBJ2-3, with TRBD2 as a possible D gene (5 bases). Trimming removed 5 bases from V and 2 bases from J, with 14 bases in between. Germline values: CDR1 SGHAT, CDR2 FQNNGV. CDR3 length: 15 amino acids. CDR3 protein: CASSDREPLTDTQYF. CDR3 bases: TGTGCCAGCAGCGACCGGGAACCTCTCACAGATACGCAGTATTTT.

This chain links TRBV7-2 with TRBJ1-5; maybe TRBD1 (6 bases). The CDR3 length is 15 residues. Germline V gene lookup returns CDR1 SGHTA and CDR2 FQGNSA. Trimming pared 4 bases from V and 6 bases from J, leaving 16 bases between. The CDR3 is CASSSLQGRGQPQHF. CDR3 DNA: TGTGCCAGCAGCTCCCTACAGGGAAGGGGTCAGCCCCAGCATTTT.

The gene calls are TRBV5-4 and TRBJ2-7, with D perhaps TRBD1 (6 bases). Germline V gene data show CDR1 as SGHNT and CDR2 as YYREEE (reference sequence). Trimming took off 4 bases at V and 0 bases at J, with 14 bases between the two ends. This CDR3 contains 15 residues. CDR3 nucleotide sequence: TGTGCCAGCAGCACTAAACTGGACAGCTCCTACGAGCAGTACTTC. Translating it yields CASSTKLDSSYEQYF.

This clone came up once. The genes are TRBV6-1 and TRBJ1-6; D remains ambiguous. Germline assignment: CDR1 MNHNS and CDR2 SASEGT. V lost 2 bases and J 10 bases, leaving 18 bases between the germline ends. The CDR3 extends over 16 amino acids. CDR3 loop: CASSEPGSLYGSPLHF. CDR3 in DNA: TGTGCCAGCAGTGAACCGGGGTCGCTATATGGGTCACCCCTCCACTTT.

The rearrangement joins TRBV27 to TRBJ1-5; weak D call: TRBD1 (5 bases). V lost 5 bases and J lost 1, with 12 bases in between. Germline CDR1 MNHEY, CDR2 SMNVEV (reference sequence). This CDR3 contains 15 residues. In DNA, the CDR3 is TGTGCCAGCAGTCCGAGTGGGGGAAGCAATCAGCCCCAGCATTTT. Encoded protein: CASSPSGGSNQPQHF.

The chain couples TRBV7-2 to TRBJ2-3; maybe TRBD2 (5 bases). The CDR3 has 15 residues. Trimming stripped 5 bases from V and 2 bases from J, with 14 bases between. Per the germline V gene, CDR1 is SGHTA and CDR2 is FQGNSA. CDR3 loop: CASSATSAPTDTQYF. CDR3 nucleotides: TGTGCCAGCAGCGCTACTAGTGCCCCCACAGATACGCAGTATTTT. Combining the CDR3 with reference TRBV7-2 and TRBJ2-3 gives the whole variable domain GAGVSQSPSNKVTEKGKDVELRCDPISGHTALYWYRQSLGQGLEFLIYFQGNSAPDKSGLPSDRFSAERTGGSVSTLTIQRTQQEDSAVYLCASSATSAPTDTQYFGPGTRLTVL.

V usage is TRBV5-1 and J usage is TRBJ2-7; D is perhaps TRBD1 (5 bases). This CDR3 spans 15 amino acids. Trimming left V 0 bases short and J 0 bases short, with 10 bases between. CDR1 is SGHRS, CDR2 YFSETQ, per germline. Here the CDR3 DNA reads TGCGCCAGCAGCTTGGAAGGGGTAGGCTCCTACGAGCAGTACTTC. It yields the protein CASSLEGVGSYEQYF. Full variable domain (outside the CDR3, taken from reference TRBV5-1 and TRBJ2-7): KAGVTQTPRYLIKTRGQQVTLSCSPISGHRSVSWYQQTPGQGLQFLFEYFSETQRNKGNFPGRFSGRQFSNSRSEMNVSTLELGDSALYLCASSLEGVGSYEQYFGPGTRLTVT.

The genes are TRBV12-5 and TRBJ2-2; possibly TRBD1 or TRBD2 for D (5 bases each). Trimming shortened V by 5 bases and J by 0 bases, and 19 bases separated the two germline ends. Germline CDR1 reads LGHNT; CDR2 reads FRNRAP. The CDR3 has 18 residues. CDR3 nucleotide sequence: TGTGCTAGTGGTGCCGGGACGAAGGAAACCGCGAACACCGGGGAGCTGTTTTTT. Residues: CASGAGTKETANTGELFF.

CDR3 protein: CASSPRDGTYEQYF. In DNA, the CDR3 is TGCGCCAGCAGCCCCCGGGACGGGACCTACGAGCAGTACTTC. The V gene is TRBV5-1, the J gene TRBJ2-7; the D gene could be TRBD1 or TRBD2 (5 bases each). The CDR3 runs 14 residues. Germline V gene lookup returns CDR1 SGHRS and CDR2 YFSETQ. Trimming took off 4 bases at V and 2 bases at J, with 13 bases between the two ends.